The present TCR beta chain was sequenced within a study of human CD8 memory T cell subsets. The CDR3 is made up of 16 amino acids. Germline V gene data show CDR1 as KGHSH and CDR2 as LQKENI. It was UMI-labeled 5' RACE by which the TCR beta libraries were made. TCRdb reanalyzed the 5' RACE reads and collapses them to one entry per CDR3 protein, without DNA. The repertoire shows roughly 8,900 distinct CDR3 sequences; the top ten hold roughly 15%. The identity of TPEX cells was that of CCR7+ PD-1+ TIGIT+ early memory CD8+ T cells with exhausted-like traits. Sequenced input: CD8+ T cells from PBMCs. This sequence was found in a human donor in good health. J is TRBJ2-7 and V is TRBV18; there is no DNA to check the TCRdb D call of TRBD2. The chain's CDR3 is CASSLNSGRDLYEQYF.